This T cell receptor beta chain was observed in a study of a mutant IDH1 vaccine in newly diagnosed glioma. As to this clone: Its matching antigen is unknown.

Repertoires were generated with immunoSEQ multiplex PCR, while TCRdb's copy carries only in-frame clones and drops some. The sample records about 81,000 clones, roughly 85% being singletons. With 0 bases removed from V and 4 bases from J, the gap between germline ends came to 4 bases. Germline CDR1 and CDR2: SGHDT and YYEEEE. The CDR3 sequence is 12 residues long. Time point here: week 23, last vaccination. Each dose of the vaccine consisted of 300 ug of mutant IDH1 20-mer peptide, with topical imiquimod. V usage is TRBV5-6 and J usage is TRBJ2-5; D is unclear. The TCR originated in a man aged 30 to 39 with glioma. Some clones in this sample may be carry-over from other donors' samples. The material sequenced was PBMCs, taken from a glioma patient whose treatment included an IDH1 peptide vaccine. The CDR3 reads CASSLARETQYF. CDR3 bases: TGTGCCAGCAGCTTGGCCCGAGAGACCCAGTACTTC.